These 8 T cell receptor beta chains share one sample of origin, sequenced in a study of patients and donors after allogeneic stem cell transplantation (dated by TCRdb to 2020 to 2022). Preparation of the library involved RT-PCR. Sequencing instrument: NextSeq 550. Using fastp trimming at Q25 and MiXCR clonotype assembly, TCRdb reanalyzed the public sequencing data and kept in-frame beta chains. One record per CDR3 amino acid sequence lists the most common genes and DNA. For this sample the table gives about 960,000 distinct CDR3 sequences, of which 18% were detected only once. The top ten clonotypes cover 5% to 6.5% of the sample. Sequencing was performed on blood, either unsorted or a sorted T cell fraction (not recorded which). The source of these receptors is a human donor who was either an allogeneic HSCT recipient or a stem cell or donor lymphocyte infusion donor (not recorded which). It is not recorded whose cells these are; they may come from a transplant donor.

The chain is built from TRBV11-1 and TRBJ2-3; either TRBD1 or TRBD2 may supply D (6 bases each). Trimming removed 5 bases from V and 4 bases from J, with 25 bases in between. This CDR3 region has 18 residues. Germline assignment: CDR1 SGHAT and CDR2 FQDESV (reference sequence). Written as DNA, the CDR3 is TGTGCCAGCAGCGAACTGGGCAGGAGGGGGGTTTTGGCAGATACGCAGTATTTT. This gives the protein CASSELGRRGVLADTQYF.

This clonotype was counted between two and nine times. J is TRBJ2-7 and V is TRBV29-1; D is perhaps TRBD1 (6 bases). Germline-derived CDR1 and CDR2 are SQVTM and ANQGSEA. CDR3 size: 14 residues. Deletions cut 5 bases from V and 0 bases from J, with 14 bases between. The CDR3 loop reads CSVKRTQGSYEQYF. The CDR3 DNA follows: TGCAGCGTTAAACGAACACAGGGCTCCTACGAGCAGTACTTC.

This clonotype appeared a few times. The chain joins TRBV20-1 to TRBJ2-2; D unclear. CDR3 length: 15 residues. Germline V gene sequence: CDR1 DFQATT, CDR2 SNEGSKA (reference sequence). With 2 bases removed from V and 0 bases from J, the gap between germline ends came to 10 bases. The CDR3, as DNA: TGCAGTGCTAGAACCGATGCCACGAACACCGGGGAGCTGTTTTTT. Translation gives CSARTDATNTGELFF.

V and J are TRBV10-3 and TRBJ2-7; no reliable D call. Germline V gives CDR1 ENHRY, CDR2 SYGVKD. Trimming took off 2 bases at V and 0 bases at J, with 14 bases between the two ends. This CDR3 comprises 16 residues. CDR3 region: CAISELLGRGSYEQYF. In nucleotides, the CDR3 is TGTGCCATCAGTGAGCTCCTGGGCAGAGGCTCCTACGAGCAGTACTTC.

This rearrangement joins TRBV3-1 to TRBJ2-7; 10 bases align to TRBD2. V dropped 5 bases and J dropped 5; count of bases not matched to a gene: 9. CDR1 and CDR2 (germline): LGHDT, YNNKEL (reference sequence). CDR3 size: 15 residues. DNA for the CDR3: TGTGCCAGCAGCTTTAGCGGGAGGATTTCAGACGAGCAGTACTTC. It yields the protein CASSFSGRISDEQYF.

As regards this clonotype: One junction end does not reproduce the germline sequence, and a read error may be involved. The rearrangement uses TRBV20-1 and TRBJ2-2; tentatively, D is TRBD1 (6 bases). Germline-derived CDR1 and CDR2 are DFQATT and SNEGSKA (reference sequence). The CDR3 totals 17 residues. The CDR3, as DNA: TGCAGTGCTAGAGGAAGACAGGACACTCCGAACAACGGGGAGCTGTTTTTT. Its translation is CSARGRQDTPNNGELFF.

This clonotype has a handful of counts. The CDR3, as DNA: TGTGCCACCAGCAGGGTAGGGGGACTAGCTGGTCGGAATGAGCAGTTCTTC. Residues: CATSRVGGLAGRNEQFF. The chain has TRBV15 and TRBJ2-1, with 9 bases aligning to TRBD2. V trimming: 3 bases; J trimming: 7 bases; junction bases outside the gene matches: 13. The CDR3 covers 17 residues. Germline V gene sequence: CDR1 LNHNV, CDR2 YYDKDF (reference sequence).

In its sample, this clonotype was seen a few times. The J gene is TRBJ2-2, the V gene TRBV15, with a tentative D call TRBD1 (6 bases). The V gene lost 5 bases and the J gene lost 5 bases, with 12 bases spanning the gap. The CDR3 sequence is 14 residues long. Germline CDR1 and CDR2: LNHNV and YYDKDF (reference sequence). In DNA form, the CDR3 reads TGTGCCACCAGCCCAAGCAGGGGTACCGGGGAGCTGTTTTTT. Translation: CATSPSRGTGELFF.